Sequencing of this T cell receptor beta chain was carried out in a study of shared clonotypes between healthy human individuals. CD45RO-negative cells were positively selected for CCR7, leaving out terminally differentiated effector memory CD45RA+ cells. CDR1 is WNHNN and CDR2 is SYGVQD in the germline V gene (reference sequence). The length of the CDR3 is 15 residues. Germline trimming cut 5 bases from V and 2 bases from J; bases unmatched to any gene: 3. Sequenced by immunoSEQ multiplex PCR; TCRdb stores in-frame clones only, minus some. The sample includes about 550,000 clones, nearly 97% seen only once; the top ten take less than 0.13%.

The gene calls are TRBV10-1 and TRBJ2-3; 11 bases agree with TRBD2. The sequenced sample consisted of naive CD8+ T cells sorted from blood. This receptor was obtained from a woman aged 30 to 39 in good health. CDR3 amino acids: CASSPTSGNTDTQYF. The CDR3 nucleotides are TGCGCCAGCAGTCCGACTAGCGGGAACACAGATACGCAGTATTTT.